The following is a TCR beta chain sequence with its context. Its target is unknown. The data originate from a study of cytomegalovirus exposure and HLA in healthy donors. 60 Vbeta and 13 Jbeta primers were used in PCR. TCRdb's copy holds only in-frame clones and misses some; the assay was immunoSEQ multiplex PCR. Of some 180,000 clones listed, roughly 85% are singletons. Study-wide results and caveats: Among the sequence variants, a highly shared cluster was likely an artifact of sequencing. Later analysis identified a missense DCLRE1C variant that was linked to TCR beta V- and J-gene trimming. Using a false discovery rate of 0.05, a later analysis showed that 15,000 to 20,000 TCR beta sequences were associated with HLA alleles. Donor immune exposure was known only as CMV serostatus.

The CDR3 length is 13 residues. V shed 6 bases and J shed 3 bases, with 12 bases lying between them. Germline CDR1 reads MNHEY; CDR2 reads SMNVEV (reference sequence). This receptor was identified in a man aged 25 to 45 in good health and CMV-seropositive. The sequenced sample consisted of PBMCs. V and J are TRBV27 and TRBJ2-7; tentatively, D is TRBD1 (6 bases). The CDR3 is CASSPTGYYEQYF. The CDR3 DNA is TGTGCCAGCAGCCCAACAGGGTACTACGAGCAGTACTTC.